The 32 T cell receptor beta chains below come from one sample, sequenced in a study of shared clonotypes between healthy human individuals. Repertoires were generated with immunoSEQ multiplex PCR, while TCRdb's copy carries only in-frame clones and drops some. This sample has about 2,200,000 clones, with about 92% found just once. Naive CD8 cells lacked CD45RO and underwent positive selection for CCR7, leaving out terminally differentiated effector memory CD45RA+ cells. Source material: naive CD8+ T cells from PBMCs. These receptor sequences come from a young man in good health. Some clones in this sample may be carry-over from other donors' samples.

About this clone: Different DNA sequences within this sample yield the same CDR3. The CDR3 sequence: CASSIKGWYGYTF. The CDR3 coding sequence is TGTGCCAGTAGTATTAAGGGTTGGTATGGCTACACCTTC. The V call is TRBV19, the J call TRBJ1-2; D not resolved. The ends were cut back, 3 bases at V and 5 bases at J, with 10 bases in the middle. CDR3 length: 13 residues. Germline CDR1 and CDR2: LNHDA and SQIVND (reference sequence).

The CDR3 DNA reads TGTGCCAGCAGCCAGGGGTACAATGAGCAGTTCTTC. Translated: CASSQGYNEQFF. The chain uses TRBV28 and TRBJ2-1; tentative D call: TRBD1 (6 bases). CDR1 and CDR2 from the germline V gene are MDHEN and SYDVKM. This CDR3 region has 12 residues. V lost 6 bases, J lost 4 bases, and 7 bases lay in between. The full variable domain, its missing parts supplied by reference TRBV28 and TRBJ2-1, is DVKVTQSSRYLVKRTGEKVFLECVQDMDHENMFWYRQDPGLGLRLIYFSYDVKMKEKGDIPEGYSVSREKKERFSLILESASTNQTSMYLCASSQGYNEQFFGPGTRLTVL.

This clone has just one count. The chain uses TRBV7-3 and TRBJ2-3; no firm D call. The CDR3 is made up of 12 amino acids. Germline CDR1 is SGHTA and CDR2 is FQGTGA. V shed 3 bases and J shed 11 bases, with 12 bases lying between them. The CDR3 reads CASSFGDMLQYF. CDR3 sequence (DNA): TGTGCCAGCAGCTTCGGTGACATGCTGCAGTATTTT.

The CDR3 region is CASSQDSALYGYTF. The CDR3 DNA reads TGTGCCAGCAGCCAAGATTCAGCCCTCTATGGCTACACCTTC. V and J are TRBV14 and TRBJ1-2; D gene unclear. The CDR3 is made up of 14 amino acids. Trimming pared 0 bases from V and 4 bases from J, leaving 9 bases between. CDR1 is SGHDN and CDR2 is FVKESK in the germline V gene.

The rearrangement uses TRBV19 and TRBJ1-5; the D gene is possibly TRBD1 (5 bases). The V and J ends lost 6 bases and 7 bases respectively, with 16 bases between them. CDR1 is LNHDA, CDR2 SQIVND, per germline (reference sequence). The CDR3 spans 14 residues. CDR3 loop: CASRGGQGLQPQHF. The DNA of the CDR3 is TGTGCCAGTAGGGGGGGTCAGGGCTTGCAGCCCCAGCATTTT.

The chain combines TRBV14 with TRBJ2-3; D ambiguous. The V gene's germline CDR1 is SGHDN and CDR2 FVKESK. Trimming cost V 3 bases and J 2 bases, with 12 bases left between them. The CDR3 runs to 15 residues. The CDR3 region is CASSHTDAPTDTQYF. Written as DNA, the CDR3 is TGTGCCAGCAGCCATACGGACGCTCCCACAGATACGCAGTATTTT.

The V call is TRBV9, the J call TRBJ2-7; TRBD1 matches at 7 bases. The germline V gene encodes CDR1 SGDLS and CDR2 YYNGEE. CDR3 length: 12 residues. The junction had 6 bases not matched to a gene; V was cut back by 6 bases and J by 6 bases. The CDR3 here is CASTDRAGEQYF. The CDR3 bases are TGTGCCAGCACCGACAGGGCAGGCGAGCAGTACTTC.

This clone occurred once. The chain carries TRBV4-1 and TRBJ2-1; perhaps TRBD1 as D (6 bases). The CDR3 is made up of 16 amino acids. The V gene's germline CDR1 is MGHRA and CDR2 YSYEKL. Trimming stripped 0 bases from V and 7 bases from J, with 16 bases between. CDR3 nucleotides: TGCGCCAGCAGCCAAGAATGGGGGCTGGCGTTAAATGAGCAGTTCTTC. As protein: CASSQEWGLALNEQFF.

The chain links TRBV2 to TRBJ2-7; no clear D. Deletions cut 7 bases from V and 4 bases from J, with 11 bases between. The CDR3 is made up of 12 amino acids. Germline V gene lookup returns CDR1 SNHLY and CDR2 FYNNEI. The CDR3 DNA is TGTGCCAGCACGGTGGGATCTTACGAGCAGTACTTC. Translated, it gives CASTVGSYEQYF.

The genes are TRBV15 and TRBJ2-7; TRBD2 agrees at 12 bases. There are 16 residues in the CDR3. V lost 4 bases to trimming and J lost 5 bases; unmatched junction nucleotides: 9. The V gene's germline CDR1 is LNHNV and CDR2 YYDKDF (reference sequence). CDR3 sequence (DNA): TGTGCCACCAGCACCAAACTAGCGGGAGGCAAAGACGAGCAGTACTTC. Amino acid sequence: CATSTKLAGGKDEQYF.

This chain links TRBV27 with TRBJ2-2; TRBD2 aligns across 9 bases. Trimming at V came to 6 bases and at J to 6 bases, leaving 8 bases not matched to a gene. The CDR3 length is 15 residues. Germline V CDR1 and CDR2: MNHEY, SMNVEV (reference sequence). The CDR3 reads CASSIAGATAGELFF. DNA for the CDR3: TGTGCCAGCAGCATAGCGGGAGCGACGGCCGGGGAGCTGTTTTTT.

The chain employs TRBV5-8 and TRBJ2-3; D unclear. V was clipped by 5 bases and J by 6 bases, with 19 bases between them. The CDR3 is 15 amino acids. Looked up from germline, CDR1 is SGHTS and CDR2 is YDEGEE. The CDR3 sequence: CASSVIGDIGDTQYF. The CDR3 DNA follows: TGTGCCAGCAGTGTAATTGGGGATATTGGGGATACGCAGTATTTT.

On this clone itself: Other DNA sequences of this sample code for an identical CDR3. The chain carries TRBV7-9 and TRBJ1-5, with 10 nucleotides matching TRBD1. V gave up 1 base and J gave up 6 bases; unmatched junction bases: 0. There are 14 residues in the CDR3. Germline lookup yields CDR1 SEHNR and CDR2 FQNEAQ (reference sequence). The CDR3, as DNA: TGTGCCAGCAGCTTAGGACAGGGGGCTCAGCCCCAGCATTTT. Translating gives CASSLGQGAQPQHF.

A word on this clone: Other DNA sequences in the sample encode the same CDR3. CDR3: CASRGGNTEAFF. DNA for the CDR3: TGTGCCAGCAGGGGCGGGAACACTGAAGCTTTCTTT. The chain has TRBV7-9 and TRBJ1-1; D is undetermined. The CDR3 has 12 residues. CDR1 SEHNR and CDR2 FQNEAQ come from the germline V gene (reference sequence). Trimming stripped 6 bases from V and 1 base from J, with 6 bases between.

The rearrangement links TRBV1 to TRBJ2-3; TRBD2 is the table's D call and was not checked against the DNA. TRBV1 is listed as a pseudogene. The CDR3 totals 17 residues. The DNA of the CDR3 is TGCACCAGCAGCCAAGATCCGGGAGGGGCTTCGGCAGATACGCAGTATTTT. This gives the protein CTSSQDPGGASADTQYF.

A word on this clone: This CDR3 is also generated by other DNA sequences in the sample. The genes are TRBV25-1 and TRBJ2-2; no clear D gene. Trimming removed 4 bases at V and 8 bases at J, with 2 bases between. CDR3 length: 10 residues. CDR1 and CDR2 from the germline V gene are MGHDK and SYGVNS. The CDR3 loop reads CASSAGELFF. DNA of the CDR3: TGTGCCAGCAGTGCAGGGGAGCTGTTTTTT.

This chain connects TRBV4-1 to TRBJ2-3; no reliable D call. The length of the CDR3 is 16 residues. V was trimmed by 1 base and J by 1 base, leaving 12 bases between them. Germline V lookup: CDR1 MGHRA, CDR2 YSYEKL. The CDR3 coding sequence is TGCGCCAGCAGCCAAGTAATGGCGTTGGGCACAGATACGCAGTATTTT. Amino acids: CASSQVMALGTDTQYF.

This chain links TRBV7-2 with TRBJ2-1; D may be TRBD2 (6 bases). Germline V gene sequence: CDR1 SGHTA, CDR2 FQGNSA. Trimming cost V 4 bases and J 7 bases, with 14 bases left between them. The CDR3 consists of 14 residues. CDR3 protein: CASSYGASVNEQFF. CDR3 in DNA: TGTGCCAGCAGCTACGGGGCTAGCGTTAATGAGCAGTTCTTC.

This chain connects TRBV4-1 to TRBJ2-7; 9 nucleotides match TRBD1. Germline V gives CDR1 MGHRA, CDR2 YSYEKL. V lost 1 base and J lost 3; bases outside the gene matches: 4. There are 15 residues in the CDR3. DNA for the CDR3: TGCGCCAGCAGCCAAGTCGGGACAGGGAACTACGAGCAGTACTTC. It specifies CASSQVGTGNYEQYF.

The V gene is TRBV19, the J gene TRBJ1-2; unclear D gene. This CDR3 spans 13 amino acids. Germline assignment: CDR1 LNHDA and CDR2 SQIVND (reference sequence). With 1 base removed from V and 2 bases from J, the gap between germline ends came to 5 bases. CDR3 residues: CASSIVNNYGYTF. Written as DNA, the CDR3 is TGTGCCAGTAGTATAGTTAACAACTATGGCTACACCTTC.

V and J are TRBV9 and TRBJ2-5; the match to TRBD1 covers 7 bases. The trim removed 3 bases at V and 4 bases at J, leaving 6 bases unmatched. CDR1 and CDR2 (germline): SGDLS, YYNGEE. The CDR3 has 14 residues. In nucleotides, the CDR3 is TGTGCCAGCAGCGCGAGTTACAGGGGAGAGACCCAGTACTTC. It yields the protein CASSASYRGETQYF.

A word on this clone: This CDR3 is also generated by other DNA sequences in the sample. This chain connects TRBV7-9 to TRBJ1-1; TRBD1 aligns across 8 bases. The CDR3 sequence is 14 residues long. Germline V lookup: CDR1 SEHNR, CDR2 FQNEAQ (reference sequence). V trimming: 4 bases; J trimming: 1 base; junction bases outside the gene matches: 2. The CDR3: CASSSDRGNTEAFF. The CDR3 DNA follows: TGTGCCAGCAGCTCAGACAGGGGGAACACTGAAGCTTTCTTT.

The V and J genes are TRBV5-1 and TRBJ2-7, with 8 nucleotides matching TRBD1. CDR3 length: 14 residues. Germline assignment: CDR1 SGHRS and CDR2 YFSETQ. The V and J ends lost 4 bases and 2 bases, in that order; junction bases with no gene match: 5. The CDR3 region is CASSPSGQAYEQYF. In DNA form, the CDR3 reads TGCGCCAGCAGCCCATCGGGACAGGCCTACGAGCAGTACTTC.

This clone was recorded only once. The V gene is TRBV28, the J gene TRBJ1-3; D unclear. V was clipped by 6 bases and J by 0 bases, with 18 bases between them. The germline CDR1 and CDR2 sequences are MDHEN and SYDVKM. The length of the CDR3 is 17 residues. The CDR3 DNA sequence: TGTGCCAGCAGCCCCCCCACAGTTAGTCCCTCTGGAAACACCATATATTTT. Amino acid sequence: CASSPPTVSPSGNTIYF.

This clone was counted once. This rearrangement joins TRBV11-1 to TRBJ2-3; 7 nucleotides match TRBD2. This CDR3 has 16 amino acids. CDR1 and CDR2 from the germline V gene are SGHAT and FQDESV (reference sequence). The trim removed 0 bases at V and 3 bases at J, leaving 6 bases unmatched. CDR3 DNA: TGTGCCAGCAGCTTAGCGGGTCCTAGCGGAACAGATACGCAGTATTTT. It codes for CASSLAGPSGTDTQYF.

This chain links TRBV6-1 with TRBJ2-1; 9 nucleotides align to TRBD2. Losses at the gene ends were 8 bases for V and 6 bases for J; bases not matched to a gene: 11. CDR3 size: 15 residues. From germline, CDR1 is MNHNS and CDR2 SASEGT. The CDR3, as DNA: TGTGCCAGCGGCATGGGACTAGCATTTGGCAATGAGCAGTTCTTC. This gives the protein CASGMGLAFGNEQFF.

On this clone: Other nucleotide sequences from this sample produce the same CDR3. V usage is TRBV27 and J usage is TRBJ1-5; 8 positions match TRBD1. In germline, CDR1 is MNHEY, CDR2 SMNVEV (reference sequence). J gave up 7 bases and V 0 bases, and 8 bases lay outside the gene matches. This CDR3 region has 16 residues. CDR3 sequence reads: CASSLSAGTGSQPQHF. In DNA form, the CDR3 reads TGTGCCAGCAGTTTATCCGCCGGGACAGGAAGCCAGCCCCAGCATTTT.

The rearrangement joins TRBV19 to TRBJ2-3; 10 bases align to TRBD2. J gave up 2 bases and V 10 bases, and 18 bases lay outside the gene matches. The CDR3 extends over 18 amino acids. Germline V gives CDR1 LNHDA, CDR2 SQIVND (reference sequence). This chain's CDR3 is CATTRDSPGLAITDTQYF. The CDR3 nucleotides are TGTGCCACCACGAGGGACAGCCCGGGACTAGCGATCACAGATACGCAGTATTTT.

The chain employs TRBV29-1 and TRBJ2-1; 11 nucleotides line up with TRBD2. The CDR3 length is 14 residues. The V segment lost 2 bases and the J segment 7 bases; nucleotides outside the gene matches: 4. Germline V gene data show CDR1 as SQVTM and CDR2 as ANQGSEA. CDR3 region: CSVERLAGYNEQFF. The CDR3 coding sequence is TGCAGCGTTGAAAGACTAGCGGGATATAATGAGCAGTTCTTC.

The CDR3 nucleotides read TGTGCCTGGGGGACAGGGGACACTGAAGCTTTCTTT. This sequence encodes CAWGTGDTEAFF. The chain recombines TRBV30 with TRBJ1-1, with 10 bases identical to TRBD1. The CDR3 totals 12 residues. V lost 5 bases to trimming and J lost 3 bases; unmatched junction nucleotides: 0. From germline, CDR1 is GTSNPN and CDR2 SVGIG (reference sequence).

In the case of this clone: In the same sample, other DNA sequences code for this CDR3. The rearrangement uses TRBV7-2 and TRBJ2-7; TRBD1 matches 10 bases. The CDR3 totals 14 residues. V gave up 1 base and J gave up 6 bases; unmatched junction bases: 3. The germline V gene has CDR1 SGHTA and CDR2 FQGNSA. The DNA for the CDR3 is TGTGCCAGCAGCTTAGGACAGGGGGCCGGCGAGCAGTACTTC. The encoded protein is CASSLGQGAGEQYF.

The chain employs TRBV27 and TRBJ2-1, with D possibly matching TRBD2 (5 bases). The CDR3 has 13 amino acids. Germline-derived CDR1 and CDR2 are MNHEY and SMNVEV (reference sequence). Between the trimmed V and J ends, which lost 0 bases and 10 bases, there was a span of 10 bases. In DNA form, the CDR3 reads TGTGCCAGCAGTTTATCGCTAGCCACAGAGCAGTTCTTC. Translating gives CASSLSLATEQFF.